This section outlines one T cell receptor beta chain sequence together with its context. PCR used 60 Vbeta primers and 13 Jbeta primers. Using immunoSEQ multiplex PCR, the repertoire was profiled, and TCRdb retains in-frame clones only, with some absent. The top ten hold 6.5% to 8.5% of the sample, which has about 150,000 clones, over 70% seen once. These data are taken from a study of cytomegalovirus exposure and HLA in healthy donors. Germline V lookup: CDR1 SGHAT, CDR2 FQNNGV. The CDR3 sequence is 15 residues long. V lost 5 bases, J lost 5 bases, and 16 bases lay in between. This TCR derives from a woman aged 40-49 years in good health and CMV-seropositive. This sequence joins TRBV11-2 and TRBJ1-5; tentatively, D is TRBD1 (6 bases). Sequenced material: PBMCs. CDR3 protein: CASSPGQSFDQPQHF. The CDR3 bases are TGTGCCAGCAGCCCAGGACAGAGTTTTGATCAGCCCCAGCATTTT.